The rows below give T cell receptor beta chains drawn from one sample of a study of response to subunit inactivated influenza vaccine. TCRdb reanalysed the RT-PCR reads using MiXCR and keeps one entry per CDR3 protein. The sample carries roughly 780,000 distinct CDR3 sequences, around 18% recorded once. The input for sequencing was PBMCs from blood, taken more than 4 days after vaccination. These receptors were obtained from a man between 50 and 59 years old who received an inactivated influenza vaccine. CDR3s include the opening cysteine and the closing phenylalanine or tryptophan. The D gene is left open where the match is weak. The size entry is marked missing in some rows and otherwise reads once, few, many or a size class.

V	size	length	D	J	DNA	CDR3
TRBV7-6	NA	14	TRBD2	TRBJ2-7	TGTGCCAGCAGCTTCAATAGCGGGAGCTACGAGCAGTACTTC	CASSFNSGSYEQYF
TRBV7-2	NA	16	NA	TRBJ2-7	TGTGCCAGCAGCTTAGAATACGGGGGCAGCTACTACGAGCAGTACTTC	CASSLEYGGSYYEQYF
TRBV7-2	many	16	TRBD2	TRBJ2-3	TGTGCCAGCAGCCGGACTAGCGGGACTAGCACAGATACGCAGTATTTT	CASSRTSGTSTDTQYF
TRBV27	few	15	NA	TRBJ1-4	TGTGCCAGCGGCCGTAAGGGTGTGCCTAATGAAAAACTGTTTTTT	CASGRKGVPNEKLFF
TRBV5-1	many	17	NA	TRBJ2-1	TGCGCCAGCAGCTTGGGCCGCAGTGTCGTCTCCTACAATGAGCAGTTCTTC	CASSLGRSVVSYNEQFF
TRBV7-2	NA	13	NA	TRBJ2-7	TGTGCCAGCACAACCCGGGGGCTCTACGAGCAGTACTTC	CASTTRGLYEQYF
TRBV7-2	many	15	NA	TRBJ2-5	TGTGCCAGCAGCCCAACGCGGGACAGCCAAGAGACCCAGTACTTC	CASSPTRDSQETQYF
TRBV20-1	NA	14	NA	TRBJ2-1	TGCAGTGCTAGTAAGACTAGGGGGATCAATGAGCAGTTCTTC	CSASKTRGINEQFF
TRBV5-1	few	15	NA	TRBJ1-1	TGCGCCAGCAGCTTGATGGGTACGGTCGGGACTGAAGCTTTCTTT	CASSLMGTVGTEAFF
TRBV12-3/TRBV12-4	NA	13	NA	TRBJ1-5	TGTGCCAGCAGTTCTGACATCAATCAGCCCCAGCATTTT	CASSSDINQPQHF
TRBV6-1	NA	16	TRBD2	TRBJ2-3	TGTGCCAGCACCTCAATAGCGGGGGGGCCTGTAGATACGCAGTATTTT	CASTSIAGGPVDTQYF
TRBV9	few	14	NA	TRBJ2-5	TGTGCCAGCAGCGCTGGAGGGAGACAGGAGACCCAGTACTTC	CASSAGGRQETQYF
TRBV10-3	few	16	TRBD1	TRBJ2-3	TGTGCCATCAGTGAGTCTTGGACACAGGGGACAGATACGCAGTATTTT	CAISESWTQGTDTQYF
TRBV5-1	NA	16	TRBD2	TRBJ2-1	TGCGCCAGCAGCTTGCTAGCGGGGACCACCTACAATGAGCAGTTCTTC	CASSLLAGTTYNEQFF
TRBV27	few	13	NA	TRBJ1-2	TGTGCCAGCAGTACCCGTCCTGAGTATGGCTACACCTTC	CASSTRPEYGYTF
TRBV4-1	few	16	NA	TRBJ2-1	TGCGCCAGCAGCCAGACGTTGAGGAGCTCCTACAATGAGCAGTTCTTC	CASSQTLRSSYNEQFF
TRBV3-1	NA	17	NA	TRBJ1-2	TGTGCCAGCAGCCAAGAATCCCCCAAGACAGGACACTATGGCTACACCTTC	CASSQESPKTGHYGYTF